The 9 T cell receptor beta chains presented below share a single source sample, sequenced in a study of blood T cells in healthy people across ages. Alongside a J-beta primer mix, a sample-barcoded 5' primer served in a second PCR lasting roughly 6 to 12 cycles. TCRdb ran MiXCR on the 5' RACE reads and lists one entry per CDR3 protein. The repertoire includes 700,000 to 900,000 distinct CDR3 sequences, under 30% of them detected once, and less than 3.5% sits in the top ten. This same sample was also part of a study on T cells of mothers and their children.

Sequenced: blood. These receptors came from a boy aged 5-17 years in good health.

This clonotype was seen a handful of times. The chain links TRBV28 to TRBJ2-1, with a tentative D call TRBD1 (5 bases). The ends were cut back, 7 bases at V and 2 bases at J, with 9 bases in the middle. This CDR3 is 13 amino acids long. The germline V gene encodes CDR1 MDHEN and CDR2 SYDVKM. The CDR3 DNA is TGTGCCAGCACCAAGGGGACCTACAATGAGCAGTTCTTC. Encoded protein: CASTKGTYNEQFF.

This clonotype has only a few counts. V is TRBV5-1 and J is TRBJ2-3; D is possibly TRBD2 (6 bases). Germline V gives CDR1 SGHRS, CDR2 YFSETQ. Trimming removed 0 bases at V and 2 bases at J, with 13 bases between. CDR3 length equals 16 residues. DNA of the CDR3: TGCGCCAGCAGCTTGGGGGGAGGCTTCGTCACAGATACGCAGTATTTT. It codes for CASSLGGGFVTDTQYF.

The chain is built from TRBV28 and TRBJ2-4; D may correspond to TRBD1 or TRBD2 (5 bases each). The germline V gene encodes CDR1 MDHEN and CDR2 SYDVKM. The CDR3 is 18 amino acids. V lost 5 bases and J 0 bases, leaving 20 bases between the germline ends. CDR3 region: CASSAWGIPPIAKNIQYF. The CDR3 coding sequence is TGTGCCAGCAGTGCTTGGGGGATCCCCCCAATAGCCAAAAACATTCAGTACTTC.

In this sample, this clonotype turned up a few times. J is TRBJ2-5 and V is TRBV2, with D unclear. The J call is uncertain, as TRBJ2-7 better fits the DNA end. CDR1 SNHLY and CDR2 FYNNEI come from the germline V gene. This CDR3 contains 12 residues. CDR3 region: CASRPTDPEQYF. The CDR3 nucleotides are TGTGCCAGCAGACCCACTGATCCCGAGCAGTACTTC.

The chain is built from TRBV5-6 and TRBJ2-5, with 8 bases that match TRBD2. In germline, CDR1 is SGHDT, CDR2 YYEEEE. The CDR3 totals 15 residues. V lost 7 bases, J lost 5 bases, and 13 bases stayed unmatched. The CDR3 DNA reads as TGTGCCAGCTCGCATAGCGGGGTCGGGTTTGAGACCCAGTACTTC. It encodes CASSHSGVGFETQYF.

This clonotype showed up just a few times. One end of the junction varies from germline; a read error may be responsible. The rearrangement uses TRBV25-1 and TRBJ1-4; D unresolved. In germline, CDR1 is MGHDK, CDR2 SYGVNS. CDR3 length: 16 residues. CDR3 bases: TGTGCCAGCTGTGAAGTCGGAACCGGCCTTGGTGAAAAACTGTTTTTT. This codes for CASCEVGTGLGEKLFF.

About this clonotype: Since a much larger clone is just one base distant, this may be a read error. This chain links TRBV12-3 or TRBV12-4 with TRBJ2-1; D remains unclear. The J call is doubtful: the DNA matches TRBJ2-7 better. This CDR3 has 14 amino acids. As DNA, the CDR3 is TGTGCCAGCAGTTTAGCACACCGACCCTACGAGCAGTACTTC. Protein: CASSLAHRPYEQYF.

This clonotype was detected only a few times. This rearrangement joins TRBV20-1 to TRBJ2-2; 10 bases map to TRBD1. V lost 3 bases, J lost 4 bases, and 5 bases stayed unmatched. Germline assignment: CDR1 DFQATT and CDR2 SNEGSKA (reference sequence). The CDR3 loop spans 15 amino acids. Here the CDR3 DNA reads TGCAGTGCTAGTAATGGACAGGGGGTCACCGGGGAGCTGTTTTTT. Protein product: CSASNGQGVTGELFF.

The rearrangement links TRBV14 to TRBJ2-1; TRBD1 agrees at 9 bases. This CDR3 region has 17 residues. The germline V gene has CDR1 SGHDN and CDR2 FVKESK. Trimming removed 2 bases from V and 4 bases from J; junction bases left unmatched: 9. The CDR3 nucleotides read TGTGCCAGCAGCCAACTCCGGACAGGGGCAGGTTACAATGAGCAGTTCTTC. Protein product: CASSQLRTGAGYNEQFF.